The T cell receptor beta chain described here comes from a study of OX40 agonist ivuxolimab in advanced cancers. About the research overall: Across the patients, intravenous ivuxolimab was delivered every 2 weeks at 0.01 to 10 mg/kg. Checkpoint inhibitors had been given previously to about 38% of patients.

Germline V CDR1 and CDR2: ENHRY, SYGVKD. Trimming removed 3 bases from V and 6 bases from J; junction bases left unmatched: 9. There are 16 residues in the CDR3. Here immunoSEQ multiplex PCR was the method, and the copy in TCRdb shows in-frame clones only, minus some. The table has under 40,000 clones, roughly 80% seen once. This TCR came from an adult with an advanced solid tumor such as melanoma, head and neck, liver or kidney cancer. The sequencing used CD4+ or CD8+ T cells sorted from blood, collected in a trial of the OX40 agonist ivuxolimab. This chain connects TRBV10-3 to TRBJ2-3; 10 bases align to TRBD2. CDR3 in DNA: TGTGCCATCAGTGACCCTCTAGCGGGAGAGGTGGATACGCAGTATTTT. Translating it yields CAISDPLAGEVDTQYF.